The clone carrying this T cell receptor (beta chain) was seen a handful of times. The sample comes from a study of blood T cells in healthy people across ages. Alongside a J-beta primer mix, a sample-barcoded 5' primer served in a second PCR lasting roughly 7 to 11 cycles. TCRdb used MiXCR to reprocess the 5' RACE reads, holding one entry per CDR3 protein. The sample holds about 1.8 million distinct CDR3 sequences; 49% are singletons and the top ten take around 2.1%. What was sequenced was blood. The clonotype originates from a woman between 35 and 50 years old in good health.

The CDR3 region is CASSQDSGVFNEQFF. In DNA, the CDR3 is TGCGCCAGCAGCCAGGATTCGGGGGTATTCAATGAGCAGTTCTTC. The genes are TRBV4-3 and TRBJ2-1, with D maybe TRBD2 (6 bases). The CDR3 contains 15 residues. The V end lost 3 bases, the J end lost 6 bases, and 15 bases lay between the germline ends. Looked up from germline, CDR1 is LGHNA and CDR2 is YSLEER.